The clone carrying this TCR beta chain was seen a few times. The antigen is undetermined. Library preparation for TCR beta used quantitative 5'-RACE with molecular barcodes. TCRdb re-derived calls from the 5' RACE reads in MiXCR, one entry per CDR3 protein. The sample lists about 220,000 distinct CDR3 sequences; 7.3% were seen once. The data were obtained in a study of CD8 T cells in ankylosing spondylitis. Study-level results: A TCR beta motif of several highly homologous variants seemed to mark ankylosing spondylitis blood. There were earlier reports of some motif variants in reactive arthritis synovial fluid and blood. The disease-linked clones had a CD8+ phenotype and low blood frequencies. Researchers reportedly found disease-linked clones significantly enriched in matched ankylosing spondylitis synovial fluid.

Trimming at V came to 1 base and at J to 3 bases, leaving 3 bases not matched to a gene. Germline V gives CDR1 MDHEN, CDR2 SYDVKM. The CDR3 is 15 residues long. The source of this sequence is a male donor with ankylosing spondylitis. This chain uses TRBV28 with TRBJ2-1; TRBD1 agrees at 7 bases. The specimen was blood, either unsorted or a sorted T cell fraction (not recorded which). CDR3 nucleotides: TGTGCCAGCAGTTTATTAACAGGGGACTACAATGAGCAGTTCTTC. It codes for CASSLLTGDYNEQFF.